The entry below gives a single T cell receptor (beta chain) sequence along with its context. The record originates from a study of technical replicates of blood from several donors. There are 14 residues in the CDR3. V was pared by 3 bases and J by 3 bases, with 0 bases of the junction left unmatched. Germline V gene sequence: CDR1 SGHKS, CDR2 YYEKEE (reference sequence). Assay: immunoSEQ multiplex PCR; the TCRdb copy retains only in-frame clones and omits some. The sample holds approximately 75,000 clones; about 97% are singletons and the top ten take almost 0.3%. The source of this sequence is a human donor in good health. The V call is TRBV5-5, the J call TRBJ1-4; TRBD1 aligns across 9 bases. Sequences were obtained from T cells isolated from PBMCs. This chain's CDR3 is CASSWTGANEKLFF. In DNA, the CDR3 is TGTGCCAGCAGCTGGACAGGGGCTAATGAAAAACTGTTTTTT.